Described below is a single T cell receptor (beta chain) sequence and its context. This entry is derived from a study of blood T cell repertoires in COVID-19. Across the whole study: Acute and convalescent COVID-19 specimens originated in the United States, Italy and Spain.

In the original workflow: Using reference gene primer amplification, nucleated cell counts were estimated. Measured with immunoSEQ multiplex PCR; TCRdb has only the in-frame clones, and not every one. V, J and clone size reflect that table, while D and trimming were determined from the DNA. This table has 250,000 to 350,000 clones, roughly 83% appearing once. In Seattle, patients joined the study during active infection and were tracked longitudinally. Per germline, CDR1 LNHDA and CDR2 SQIVND (reference sequence). This CDR3 is 15 amino acids long. Trimming left V 4 bases short and J 7 bases short, with 17 bases between.

What was sequenced was peripheral blood. J is TRBJ1-5 and V is TRBV19; a possible D gene is TRBD1 (6 bases). The sequence came from a human donor with COVID-19, enrolled during active disease. The donor label of this sample is uncertain. The CDR3 DNA follows: TGTGCCAGTAGTACCCACCCCTTTGACAGGCAGCCCCAGCATTTT. Its translation is CASSTHPFDRQPQHF.